This TCR beta chain was sequenced in a study of CD8 T cells in Susac syndrome. The CDR3 is made up of 14 amino acids. V lost 1 base and J lost 6, with 13 bases in between. Germline assignment: CDR1 SEHNR and CDR2 FQNEAQ (reference sequence). This clonotype was recorded a few times. The multiple sclerosis controls were treatment-naive patients, and their relapsing-remitting disease was stable or active. RNA in amounts of roughly 0.5 to 1 ug was reverse transcribed with random hexamers. TCRdb re-analysed the immunoSEQ multiplex PCR reads in MiXCR, keeping a single row per CDR3 protein. The sample has about 130,000 distinct CDR3 sequences, approximately 93% seen once.

The chain recombines TRBV7-9 with TRBJ2-7, with D possibly being TRBD2 (5 bases). Sequencing used CD8+ T cells from PBMCs. This TCR was recovered from a human donor with multiple sclerosis. The CDR3 DNA reads as TGTGCCAGCAGCTTAGGAGGCGGGTCCGGCGAGCAGTACGTC. Protein: CASSLGGGSGEQYV.